Each of the 3 T cell receptor beta chains below was sequenced from the same sample in a study of OX40 agonist ivuxolimab in advanced cancers. The library came from the immunoSEQ multiplex PCR assay. Sourced from immuneACCESS, this table was stored by TCRdb with only in-frame sequences that have V and J called. A share of the clones is absent; for the studies checked, an unresolved V gene accounts for under half, and the remainder has no known explanation. This sample has fewer than 80,000 clones in its table, and roughly 89% of those were observed once. Together, the top ten hold more than 10% of the sample. The source material was CD4+ or CD8+ T cells sorted from blood, sampled in a trial of the OX40 agonist ivuxolimab. Receptor source: an adult with an advanced solid tumor such as melanoma, head and neck, liver or kidney cancer.

The V and J genes are TRBV27 and TRBJ1-3; D remains ambiguous. V was clipped by 3 bases and J by 4 bases, with 4 bases between them. The CDR3 covers 12 residues. Germline lookup yields CDR1 MNHEY and CDR2 SMNVEV (reference sequence). The CDR3 loop reads CASSFDGNTIYF. CDR3 in DNA: TGTGCCAGCAGTTTTGACGGAAACACCATATATTTT.

The V and J genes are TRBV9 and TRBJ2-1, with D unresolved. The CDR3 consists of 13 residues. Trimming took 4 bases from V and 5 from J, leaving 10 bases between them. In germline, CDR1 is SGDLS, CDR2 YYNGEE. CDR3 protein: CASSPDPNNEQFF. As DNA, the CDR3 is TGTGCCAGCAGCCCGGACCCCAACAATGAGCAGTTCTTC.

The V call is TRBV28, the J call TRBJ2-7, with D perhaps being TRBD1 or TRBD2 (5 bases each). The CDR3 length is 15 residues. The germline V gene encodes CDR1 MDHEN and CDR2 SYDVKM. Between the trimmed V and J ends, which lost 7 bases and 0 bases, there was a span of 16 bases. In DNA, the CDR3 is TGTGCCAGCACCATTTGGGGGACGAGCTCCTACGAGCAGTACTTC. This translates into CASTIWGTSSYEQYF.